By sample fraction, the clone carrying this TCR beta chain is large. The antigen remains undetermined. The data stem from a study of T cells in localized non-small cell lung cancer. Study-level points and caveats: Across samples, adjacent lung featured a median roughly 60 of the top 100 tumor clones.

Method: immunoSEQ multiplex PCR; TCRdb's copy keeps in-frame clones and lacks some. This sample has around 3,000 clones; roughly 25% occur once, and the top ten carry 15% to 18%. Trimming took off 0 bases at V and 1 base at J, with 0 bases between the two ends. Germline CDR1 and CDR2: MNHGY and SAAAGT. This CDR3 is built from 12 residues. The sequence derives from a man aged 35 to 69 with stage III lung adenocarcinoma. The rearrangement uses TRBV6-8 and TRBJ1-1, with no clear D. Here the sequenced sample was lung tumor tissue, taken before any cancer treatment. CDR3 loop: CASSYSNTEAFF. The CDR3 coding sequence is TGTGCCAGCAGTTACTCGAACACTGAAGCTTTCTTT.